This entry features one TCR beta chain sequence. What it binds is unknown. The same CDR3 arises from other DNA sequences in this sample as well. Looked up from germline, CDR1 is LNHDA and CDR2 is SQIVND (reference sequence). Trimming shortened V by 5 bases and J by 0 bases, and 5 bases separated the two germline ends. This CDR3 has 13 amino acids. Naive CD8 populations comprised CD45RO-negative cells positively selected for CCR7, excluding terminally differentiated effector memory CD45RA+ cells. The run depth of the assay was deep. The assay was immunoSEQ multiplex PCR, and TCRdb's table has in-frame clones only and misses some. The data hold approximately 1.9 million clones, with 85% to 95% observed a single time. These data belong to a study of shared clonotypes between healthy human individuals. Turning to the study itself: The study used three CD4 naive, three CD4 memory, two CD8 naive and one CD8 memory plate per donor.

Study-wide results and limits: Clonotypes which were not shared had lower generation probabilities than clonotypes that all four donors shared. Memory subsets generally showed smaller estimated richness than naive subsets did.

The material sequenced was naive CD8+ T cells from PBMCs. V is TRBV19 and J is TRBJ1-5, with D unclear. The TCR originated in a man between 18 and 29 years old in good health. Some clones in this sample may be carry-over from other donors' samples. The CDR3 is CASSQGSNQPQHF. For the CDR3, the DNA is TGTGCCAGTAGTCAAGGTAGCAATCAGCCCCAGCATTTT.